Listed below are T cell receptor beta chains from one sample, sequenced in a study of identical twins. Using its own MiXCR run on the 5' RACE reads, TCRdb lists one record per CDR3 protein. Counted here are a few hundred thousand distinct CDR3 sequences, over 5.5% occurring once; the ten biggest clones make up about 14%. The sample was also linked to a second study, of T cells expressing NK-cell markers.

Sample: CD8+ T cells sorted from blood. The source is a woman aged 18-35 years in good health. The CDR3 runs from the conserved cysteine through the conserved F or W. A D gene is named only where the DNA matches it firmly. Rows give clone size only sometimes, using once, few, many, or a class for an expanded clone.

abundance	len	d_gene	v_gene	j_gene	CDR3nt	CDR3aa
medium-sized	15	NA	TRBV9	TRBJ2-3	TGTGCCAGCAGCCCGGTCTTACGGGGCGGAGATACGCAGTATTTT	CASSPVLRGGDTQYF
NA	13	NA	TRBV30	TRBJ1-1	TGCAGAGGGGTCGGAACCGCGAACACTGAAGCTTTCTTT	CRGVGTANTEAFF
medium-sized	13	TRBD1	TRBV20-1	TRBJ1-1	TGCAGTGCTAGCGCAGGGGGCCACACTGAAGCTTTCTTT	CSASAGGHTEAFF
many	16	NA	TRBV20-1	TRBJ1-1	TGCAGTGCGGACGGACACGACGAAGGGGCAGGCACTGAAGCTTTCTTT	CSADGHDEGAGTEAFF
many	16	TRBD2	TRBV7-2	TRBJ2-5	TGTGCCAGCAGCTTCCTAACGGGAGCGGGAGGAGAGACCCAGTACTTC	CASSFLTGAGGETQYF
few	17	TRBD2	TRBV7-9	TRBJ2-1	TGTGCCAGCAGTCAAAGTGCCGGGACTAGTAACGACAATGAGCAGTTCTTC	CASSQSAGTSNDNEQFF
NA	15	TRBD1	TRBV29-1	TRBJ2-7	TGCAGCGTTATAGTCAGGGGACAGATAGACTACGAGCAGTACTTC	CSVIVRGQIDYEQYF
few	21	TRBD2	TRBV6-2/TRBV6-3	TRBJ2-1	TGTGCCAGCAAGCCCCCGGGACTAGCGGGGGGCCGGGGGGGGTCGAGGAATGAGCAGTTCTTC	CASKPPGLAGGRGGSRNEQFF
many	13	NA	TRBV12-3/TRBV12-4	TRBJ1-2	TGTGCCAGCAGCCCAGGGCCAATACATGGCTACACCTTC	CASSPGPIHGYTF
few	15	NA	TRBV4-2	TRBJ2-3	TGTGCCAGCAGCCAAGGGACAAGAGCCACAGATACGCAGTATTTT	CASSQGTRATDTQYF
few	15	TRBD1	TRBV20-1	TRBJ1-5	TGCAGTGCTAGAGACAAAATCGACAGGGACCAGCCCCAGCATTTT	CSARDKIDRDQPQHF
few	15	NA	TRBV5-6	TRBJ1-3	TGTGCCAGCAGCTTGGGTTGGTTTTCTGGAAACACCATATATTTT	CASSLGWFSGNTIYF
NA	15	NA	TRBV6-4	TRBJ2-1	TGTGCCAGCAGTCCCAATGAAGCCTCCTACAATGAGCAGTTCTTC	CASSPNEASYNEQFF
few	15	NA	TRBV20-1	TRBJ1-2	TGCAGTGCTAGAGATCCCGGGACGACTAGCTATGGCTACACCTTC	CSARDPGTTSYGYTF
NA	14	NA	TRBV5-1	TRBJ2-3	TGCGCCAGCAGCCCTTTAGGGGGAACAGATACGCAGTATTTT	CASSPLGGTDTQYF